A single sample is the source of the 27 T cell receptor beta chains below, sequenced in a study of blood T cell repertoires in COVID-19. Method: immunoSEQ multiplex PCR; TCRdb's copy keeps in-frame clones and lacks some. Among approximately 76,000 clones listed, 60% to 75% were seen once. The sample taken for sequencing was peripheral blood. The receptors here all came from a woman aged 70-85 years with acute or convalescent COVID-19.

The chain couples TRBV12-5 to TRBJ1-1, with TRBD1 as a possible D gene (5 bases). Germline CDR1 is LGHNT and CDR2 is FRNRAP. This CDR3 is built from 16 residues. V was trimmed by 5 bases and J by 1 base, leaving 17 bases between them. CDR3 sequence reads: CASGPRGGGENTEAFF. The CDR3, as DNA: TGTGCTAGTGGTCCCCGGGGGGGAGGGGAGAACACTGAAGCTTTCTTT.

This chain connects TRBV11-3 to TRBJ1-1, with TRBD1 matching over 7 bases. Germline V gene data show CDR1 as SGHNT and CDR2 as YENEEA. V was clipped by 5 bases and J by 6 bases; unmatched bases: 9. The CDR3 consists of 14 residues. CDR3 nucleotides: TGTGCCAGCAGCACAGGGGCCGGAAACTCTGAAGCTTTCTTT. Translated, it gives CASSTGAGNSEAFF.

The chain links TRBV6-1 to TRBJ1-4; D is undetermined. This CDR3 comprises 15 residues. The germline CDR1 and CDR2 sequences are MNHNS and SASEGT. The V gene lost 2 bases and the J gene lost 8 bases, with 15 bases spanning the gap. In DNA, the CDR3 is TGTGCCAGCAGTGAATCTTCATTTCTCAGGGAAAAACTGTTTTTT. As protein: CASSESSFLREKLFF.

This rearrangement joins TRBV5-4 to TRBJ1-1, with a tentative D call TRBD1 (6 bases). CDR1 is SGHNT, CDR2 YYREEE, per germline (reference sequence). With 5 bases removed from V and 1 base from J, the gap between germline ends came to 15 bases. The CDR3 loop spans 15 amino acids. CDR3 protein: CASRRRTDSNTEAFF. For the CDR3, the DNA is TGTGCCAGCAGGAGAAGGACAGACTCGAACACTGAAGCTTTCTTT. The complete variable domain, with remaining parts taken from reference TRBV5-4 and TRBJ1-1, reads ETGVTQSPTHLIKTRGQQVTLRCSSQSGHNTVSWYQQALGQGPQFIFQYYREEENGRGNFPPRFSGLQFPNYSSELNVNALELDDSALYLCASRRRTDSNTEAFFGQGTRLTVV.

The rearrangement links TRBV6-2 or TRBV6-3 to TRBJ2-4, with 7 bases lining up with TRBD1. The germline CDR1 and CDR2 sequences are MNHEY and SVGEGT. CDR3 length: 14 residues. Trimming at V came to 4 bases and at J to 4 bases, leaving 4 bases not matched to a gene. In DNA form, the CDR3 reads TGTGCCAGCAGTTCCGGGACAGTAAAAAACATTCAGTACTTC. Protein product: CASSSGTVKNIQYF.

This chain connects TRBV6-2 or TRBV6-3 to TRBJ1-5; 10 bases are a match to TRBD1. The CDR3 extends over 17 amino acids. Losses at the gene ends were 0 bases for V and 7 bases for J; bases not matched to a gene: 9. Germline lookup yields CDR1 MNHEY and CDR2 SVGEGT. CDR3 amino acids: CASSYSPGQGNRQPQHF. The DNA of the CDR3 is TGTGCCAGCAGTTACTCCCCGGGACAGGGGAATCGCCAGCCCCAGCATTTT.

This chain uses TRBV28 with TRBJ2-7; D is uncertain. The CDR3 has 14 amino acids. Germline V gives CDR1 MDHEN, CDR2 SYDVKM. The V end lost 7 bases, the J end lost 2 bases, and 15 bases lay between the germline ends. CDR3 sequence reads: CASNPPGPPYEQYF. As DNA, the CDR3 is TGTGCCAGCAACCCGCCTGGGCCTCCCTACGAGCAGTACTTC. Combining the CDR3 with reference TRBV28 and TRBJ2-7 gives the whole variable domain DVKVTQSSRYLVKRTGEKVFLECVQDMDHENMFWYRQDPGLGLRLIYFSYDVKMKEKGDIPEGYSVSREKKERFSLILESASTNQTSMYLCASNPPGPPYEQYFGPGTRLTVT.

As DNA, the CDR3 is TGTGCCAGCAGCCGACAGGGGGCGCGAGGAAACACCATATATTTT. Translated: CASSRQGARGNTIYF. The genes are TRBV6-6 and TRBJ1-3, with 10 bases that match TRBD1. V lost 6 bases, J lost 4 bases, and 6 bases stayed unmatched. CDR1 MNHNY and CDR2 SVGAGI come from the germline V gene (reference sequence). This CDR3 is 15 amino acids long.

The rearrangement links TRBV2 to TRBJ2-2, with TRBD2 matching 9 bases. J was trimmed by 6 bases and V by 8 bases; bases with no gene match: 7. The CDR3 sequence is 14 residues long. The germline V gene has CDR1 SNHLY and CDR2 FYNNEI. DNA for the CDR3: TGTGCCAGCGGCCCGGGACTAGCCCCCGGGGAGCTGTTTTTT. Protein product: CASGPGLAPGELFF.

The CDR3: CASSITANYGYTF. CDR3 DNA sequence: TGTGCCAGCAGCATCACTGCTAACTATGGCTACACCTTC. The gene calls are TRBV5-4 and TRBJ1-2; D call uncertain. The CDR3 has 13 residues. From germline, CDR1 is SGHNT and CDR2 YYREEE (reference sequence). Trimming took off 4 bases at V and 0 bases at J, with 7 bases between the two ends.

V usage is TRBV6-1 and J usage is TRBJ2-2; 9 positions agree with TRBD2. The CDR3 has 17 residues. Unmatched junction bases numbered 8, after V lost 4 bases and J lost 2 bases. Per germline, CDR1 MNHNS and CDR2 SASEGT. The CDR3 DNA reads TGTGCCAGCAGTGGCGGTAGCGGGAGAGGTAACACCGGGGAGCTGTTTTTT. This translates into CASSGGSGRGNTGELFF.

The chain employs TRBV12-3 or TRBV12-4 and TRBJ1-2; 9 positions agree with TRBD1. The CDR3 runs to 13 residues. Unmatched junction bases numbered 4, after V lost 7 bases and J lost 4 bases. The CDR3 nucleotides read TGTGCCAGCACCTTGACAGGGGGCTATGGCTACACCTTC. Translating gives CASTLTGGYGYTF.

The sample holds one count of this clone. The chain carries TRBV5-8 and TRBJ1-1; the match to TRBD1 covers 8 bases. The V and J ends lost 0 bases and 2 bases, in that order; junction bases with no gene match: 12. Germline lookup yields CDR1 SGHTS and CDR2 YDEGEE. CDR3 length: 18 residues. The DNA of the CDR3 is TGTGCCAGCAGCTTGGGGGCCGGGACAGGCCTACCCAACACTGAAGCTTTCTTT. Its protein is CASSLGAGTGLPNTEAFF.

Comments on this clone: One end of the junction does not line up with germline, which may come from a read error. This chain connects TRBV27 to TRBJ2-7, with 8 positions matching TRBD2. CDR3 length: 10 amino acids. The germline V gene encodes CDR1 MNHEY and CDR2 SMNVEV (reference sequence). The CDR3: CAYPHSGISF. CDR3 bases: TGTGCCTATCCCCATAGCGGGATTAGCTTC.

The count of this clone is one. The chain is built from TRBV27 and TRBJ2-3, with 8 bases matching TRBD2. The CDR3 is 18 residues long. Germline lookup yields CDR1 MNHEY and CDR2 SMNVEV (reference sequence). V lost 3 bases and J lost 4; bases outside the gene matches: 15. CDR3 protein: CASSLRMRSGSISDTQYF. Here the CDR3 DNA reads TGTGCCAGCAGTTTGAGAATGAGAAGCGGGAGTATCTCAGATACGCAGTATTTT.

The chain recombines TRBV11-3 with TRBJ1-1; D uncertain. V was clipped by 5 bases and J by 6 bases, with 13 bases between them. This CDR3 spans 13 amino acids. Germline loops: CDR1 SGHNT, CDR2 YENEEA. The chain's CDR3 is CASSVIGESEAFF. CDR3 DNA sequence: TGTGCCAGCAGCGTTATTGGGGAGTCTGAAGCTTTCTTT.

This clone was found once. The CDR3 reads CASSFRGNEQFF. CDR3 DNA: TGTGCCAGCAGTTTCAGGGGGAATGAGCAGTTCTTC. V usage is TRBV27 and J usage is TRBJ2-1; 7 nucleotides line up with TRBD1. V dropped 3 bases and J dropped 7; count of bases not matched to a gene: 0. The CDR3 consists of 12 residues. The germline gives CDR1 MNHEY, CDR2 SMNVEV (reference sequence).

The chain carries TRBV3-1 (or the pseudogene TRBV3-2) and TRBJ2-2, with D possibly TRBD1 on 7 matching bases. Germline-derived CDR1 and CDR2 are LGHDT and YNNKEL (reference sequence). CDR3 length: 19 amino acids. V lost 0 bases, J lost 5 bases, and 22 bases lay in between. DNA of the CDR3: TGTGCCAGCAGCCAAGATATAGGTCAGGGGGGTTTTGGAACCGGGGAGCTGTTTTTT. This translates into CASSQDIGQGGFGTGELFF.

The V and J genes are TRBV7-9 and TRBJ2-7; possibly TRBD2 for D (5 bases). This CDR3 spans 12 amino acids. V was clipped by 5 bases and J by 6 bases, with 11 bases between them. Germline CDR1 and CDR2: SEHNR and FQNEAQ (reference sequence). CDR3 DNA: TGTGCCAGCAGCCAAACCCGGGGCGAGCAGTACTTC. Protein sequence: CASSQTRGEQYF.

This clone was seen only a few times. This rearrangement joins TRBV19 to TRBJ2-1; possibly TRBD2 for D (6 bases). Trimming shortened V by 7 bases and J by 0 bases, and 10 bases separated the two germline ends. The germline CDR1 and CDR2 sequences are LNHDA and SQIVND (reference sequence). The CDR3 has 14 residues. In DNA form, the CDR3 reads TGTGCCAGTATGACGGGACTCTCCTACAATGAGCAGTTCTTC. It yields the protein CASMTGLSYNEQFF.

The V gene is TRBV11-2, the J gene TRBJ1-4; D is possibly TRBD1 (5 bases). Germline V gene data show CDR1 as SGHAT and CDR2 as FQNNGV. The CDR3 is made up of 13 amino acids. V lost 7 bases and J 8 bases, leaving 14 bases between the germline ends. The CDR3 region has the DNA TGTGCCAGCAACCTAGGGCGGGGGGAAAAACTGTTTTTT. As protein: CASNLGRGEKLFF.

This clone occurred once. CDR3 sequence: CASSERGTNYGYTF. CDR3 in DNA: TGTGCCAGCAGTGAGCGGGGGACTAACTATGGCTACACCTTC. This chain uses TRBV6-1 with TRBJ1-2, with a weak D call TRBD1 (5 bases). The CDR3 loop spans 14 amino acids. CDR1 and CDR2 (germline): MNHNS, SASEGT. Trimming took off 3 bases at V and 0 bases at J, with 8 bases between the two ends.

The chain joins TRBV6-5 to TRBJ2-7; weak D call: TRBD1 (6 bases). CDR3 length: 12 residues. V lost 7 bases to trimming and J lost 4 bases, with 11 bases between them. Per the germline V gene, CDR1 is MNHEY and CDR2 is SVGAGI. Written as DNA, the CDR3 is TGTGCCAGCACCTACCAGGGGTACGAGCAGTACTTC. Its protein product is CASTYQGYEQYF.

V gene TRBV6-1 combines with J gene TRBJ1-1; 8 bases map to TRBD1. Germline V lookup: CDR1 MNHNS, CDR2 SASEGT. The trim removed 8 bases at V and 9 bases at J, leaving 17 bases unmatched. The CDR3 length is 15 residues. CDR3 DNA: TGTGCCAGCGCCGGCAGACAGGGGCGTGCGGGGAAAGCTTTCTTT. Its protein product is CASAGRQGRAGKAFF.

In its sample, this clone was seen a few times. V usage is TRBV11-2 and J usage is TRBJ2-2; a weak D match, TRBD2 (5 bases). Germline CDR1 and CDR2: SGHAT and FQNNGV. Trimming took off 7 bases at V and 4 bases at J, with 16 bases between the two ends. The CDR3 length is 15 residues. CDR3: CASTLEGVVTGELFF. The CDR3 bases are TGTGCCAGCACCCTAGAGGGAGTTGTCACCGGGGAGCTGTTTTTT.

This clone came up many times. This sequence joins TRBV5-1 and TRBJ2-3, with D unclear. Germline-derived CDR1 and CDR2 are SGHRS and YFSETQ. With 4 bases removed from V and 4 bases from J, the gap between germline ends came to 10 bases. CDR3 length: 13 amino acids. CDR3 DNA: TGCGCCAGCAGCCCCTCGGTGGCAGATACGCAGTATTTT. Translation gives CASSPSVADTQYF.

The gene calls are TRBV5-1 and TRBJ2-5, with no clear D. Trimming left V 3 bases short and J 2 bases short, with 5 bases between. Germline V CDR1 and CDR2: SGHRS, YFSETQ. The length of the CDR3 is 12 residues. The CDR3 here is CASSSGQETQYF. The CDR3 DNA is TGCGCCAGCAGCTCCGGGCAAGAGACCCAGTACTTC.